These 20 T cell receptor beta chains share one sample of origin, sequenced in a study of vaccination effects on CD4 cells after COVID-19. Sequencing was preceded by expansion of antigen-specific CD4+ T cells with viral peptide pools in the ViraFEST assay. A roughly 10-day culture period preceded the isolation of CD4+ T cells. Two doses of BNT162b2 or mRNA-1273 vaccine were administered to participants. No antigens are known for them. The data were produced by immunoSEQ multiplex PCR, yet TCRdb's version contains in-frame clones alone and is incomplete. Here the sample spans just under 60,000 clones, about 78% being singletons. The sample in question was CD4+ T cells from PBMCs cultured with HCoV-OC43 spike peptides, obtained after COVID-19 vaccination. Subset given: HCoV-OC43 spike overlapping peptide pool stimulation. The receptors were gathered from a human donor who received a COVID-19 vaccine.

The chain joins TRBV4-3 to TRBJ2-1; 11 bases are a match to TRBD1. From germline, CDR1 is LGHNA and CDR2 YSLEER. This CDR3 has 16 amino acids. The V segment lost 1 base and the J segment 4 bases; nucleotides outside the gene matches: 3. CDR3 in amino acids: CASSQAGTGGYNEQFF. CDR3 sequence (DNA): TGCGCCAGCAGCCAAGCCGGGACAGGGGGTTACAATGAGCAGTTCTTC.

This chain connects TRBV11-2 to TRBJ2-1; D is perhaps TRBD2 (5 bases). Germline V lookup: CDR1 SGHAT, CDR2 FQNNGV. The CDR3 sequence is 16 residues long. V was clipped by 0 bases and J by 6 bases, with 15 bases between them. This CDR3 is CASSLDYWTGPNEQFF. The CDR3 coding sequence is TGTGCCAGCAGCTTAGATTATTGGACTGGGCCCAATGAGCAGTTCTTC.

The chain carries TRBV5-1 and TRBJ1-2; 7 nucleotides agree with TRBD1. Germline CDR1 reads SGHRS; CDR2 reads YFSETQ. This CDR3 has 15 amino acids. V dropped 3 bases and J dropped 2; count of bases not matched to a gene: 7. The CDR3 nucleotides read TGCGCCAGCAGCTCGGGACAGCGACCCAACTATGGCTACACCTTC. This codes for CASSSGQRPNYGYTF.

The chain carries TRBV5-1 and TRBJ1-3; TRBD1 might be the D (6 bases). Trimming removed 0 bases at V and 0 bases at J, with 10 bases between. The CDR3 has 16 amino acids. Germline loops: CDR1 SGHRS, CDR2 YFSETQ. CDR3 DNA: TGCGCCAGCAGCTTGGGGGACATGAGCTCTGGAAACACCATATATTTT. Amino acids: CASSLGDMSSGNTIYF.

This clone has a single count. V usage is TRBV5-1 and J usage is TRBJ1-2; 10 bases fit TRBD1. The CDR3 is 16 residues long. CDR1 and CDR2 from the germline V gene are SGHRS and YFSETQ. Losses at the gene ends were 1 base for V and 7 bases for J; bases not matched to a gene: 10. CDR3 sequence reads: CASSLWRHRDRGGYTF. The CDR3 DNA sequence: TGCGCCAGCAGCTTGTGGCGTCACCGGGACAGGGGTGGCTACACCTTC.

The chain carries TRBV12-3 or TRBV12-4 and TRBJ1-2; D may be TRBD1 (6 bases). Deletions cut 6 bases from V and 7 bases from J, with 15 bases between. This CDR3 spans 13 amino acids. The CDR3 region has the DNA TGTGCCAGCAGGGTCACAGGGATCAGTGGCTACACCTTC. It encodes CASRVTGISGYTF.

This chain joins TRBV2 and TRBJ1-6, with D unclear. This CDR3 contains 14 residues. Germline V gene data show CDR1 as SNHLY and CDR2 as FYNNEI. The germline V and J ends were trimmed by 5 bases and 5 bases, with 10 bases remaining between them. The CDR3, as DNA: TGTGCCAGCAGTAAGGACGGTGATAATTCACCCCTCCACTTT. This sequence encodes CASSKDGDNSPLHF.

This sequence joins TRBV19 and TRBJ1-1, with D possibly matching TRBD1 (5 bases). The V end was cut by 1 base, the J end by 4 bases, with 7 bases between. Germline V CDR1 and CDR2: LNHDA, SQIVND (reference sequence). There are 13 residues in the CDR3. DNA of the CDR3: TGTGCCAGTAGTATAGTGGGGGGCACTGAAGCTTTCTTT. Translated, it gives CASSIVGGTEAFF.

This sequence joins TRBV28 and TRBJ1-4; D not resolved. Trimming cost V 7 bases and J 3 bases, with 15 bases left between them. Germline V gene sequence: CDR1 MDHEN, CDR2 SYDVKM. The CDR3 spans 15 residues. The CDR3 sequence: CASIVSPVANEKLFF. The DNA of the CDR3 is TGTGCCAGCATTGTGTCGCCCGTAGCTAATGAAAAACTGTTTTTT.

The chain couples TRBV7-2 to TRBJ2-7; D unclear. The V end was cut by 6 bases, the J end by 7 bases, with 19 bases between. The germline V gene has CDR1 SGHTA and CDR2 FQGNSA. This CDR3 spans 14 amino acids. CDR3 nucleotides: TGTGCCAGCAGGCTACGGTCCAGCCTGGGAGAGCAGTACGTC. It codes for CASRLRSSLGEQYV.

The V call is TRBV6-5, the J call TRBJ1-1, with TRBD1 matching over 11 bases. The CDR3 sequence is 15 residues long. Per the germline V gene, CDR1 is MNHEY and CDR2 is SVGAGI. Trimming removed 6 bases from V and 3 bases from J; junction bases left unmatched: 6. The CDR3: CASRIGTGGDTEAFF. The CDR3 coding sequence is TGTGCCAGCAGGATAGGGACAGGGGGTGACACTGAAGCTTTCTTT.

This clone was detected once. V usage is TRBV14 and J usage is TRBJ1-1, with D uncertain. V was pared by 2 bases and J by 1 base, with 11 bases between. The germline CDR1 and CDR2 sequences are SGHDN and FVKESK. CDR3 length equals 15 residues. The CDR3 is CASSQLGSGNTEAFF. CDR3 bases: TGTGCCAGCAGCCAACTGGGGTCGGGGAACACTGAAGCTTTCTTT.

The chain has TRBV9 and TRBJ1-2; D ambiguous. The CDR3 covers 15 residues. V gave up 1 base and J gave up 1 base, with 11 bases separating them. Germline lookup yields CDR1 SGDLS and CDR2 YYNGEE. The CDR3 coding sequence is TGTGCCAGCAGCGTAAGTCACAGTAGTAACTATGGCTACACCTTC. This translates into CASSVSHSSNYGYTF.

As DNA, the CDR3 is TGCGCCAGCAGAATAGTTCTAGCGGTTCTCTCTGGGGCCAACGTCCTGACTTTC. Its protein product is CASRIVLAVLSGANVLTF. The chain uses TRBV5-1 and TRBJ2-6; 7 bases match TRBD2. The CDR3 runs 18 residues. CDR1 and CDR2 (germline): SGHRS, YFSETQ. Trimming took 5 bases from V and 0 from J; bases not matched to a gene: 11.

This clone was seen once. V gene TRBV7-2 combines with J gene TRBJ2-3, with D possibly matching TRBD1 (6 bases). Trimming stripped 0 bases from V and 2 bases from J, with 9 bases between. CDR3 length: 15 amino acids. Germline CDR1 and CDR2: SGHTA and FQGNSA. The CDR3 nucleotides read TGTGCCAGCAGCTTAGCAGGACAGACCACAGATACGCAGTATTTT. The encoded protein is CASSLAGQTTDTQYF. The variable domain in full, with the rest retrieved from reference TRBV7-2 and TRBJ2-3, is GAGVSQSPSNKVTEKGKDVELRCDPISGHTALYWYRQSLGQGLEFLIYFQGNSAPDKSGLPSDRFSAERTGGSVSTLTIQRTQQEDSAVYLCASSLAGQTTDTQYFGPGTRLTVL.

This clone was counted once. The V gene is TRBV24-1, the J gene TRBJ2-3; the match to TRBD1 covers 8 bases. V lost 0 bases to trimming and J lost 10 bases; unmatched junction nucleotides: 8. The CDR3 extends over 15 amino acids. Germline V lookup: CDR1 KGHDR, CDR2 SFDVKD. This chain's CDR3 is CATSDLGSGGDAQYF. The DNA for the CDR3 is TGTGCCACCAGTGATTTGGGGTCAGGGGGCGATGCGCAGTATTTT.

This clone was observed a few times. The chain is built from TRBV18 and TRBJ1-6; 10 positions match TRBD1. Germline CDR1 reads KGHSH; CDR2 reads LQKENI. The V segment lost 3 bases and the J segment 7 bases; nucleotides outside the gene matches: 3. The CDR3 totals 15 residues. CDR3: CASSPGQGSNSPLHF. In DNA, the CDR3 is TGTGCCAGCTCACCGGGACAGGGGTCGAATTCACCCCTCCACTTT.

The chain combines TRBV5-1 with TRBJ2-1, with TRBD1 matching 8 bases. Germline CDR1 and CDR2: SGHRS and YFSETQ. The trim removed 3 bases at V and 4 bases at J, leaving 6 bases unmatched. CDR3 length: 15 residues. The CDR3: CASSSSRDRYNEQFF. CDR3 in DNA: TGCGCCAGCAGCTCAAGCCGGGACAGGTACAATGAGCAGTTCTTC.

CDR3: CASREGRVSQGTGANVLTF. In DNA form, the CDR3 reads TGTGCCAGCAGGGAGGGGCGGGTGTCACAGGGAACTGGGGCCAACGTCCTGACTTTC. This chain connects TRBV7-2 to TRBJ2-6, with D perhaps being TRBD1 or TRBD2 (6 bases each). Germline lookup yields CDR1 SGHTA and CDR2 FQGNSA. This CDR3 has 19 residues. Trimming removed 6 bases at V and 2 bases at J, with 23 bases between.

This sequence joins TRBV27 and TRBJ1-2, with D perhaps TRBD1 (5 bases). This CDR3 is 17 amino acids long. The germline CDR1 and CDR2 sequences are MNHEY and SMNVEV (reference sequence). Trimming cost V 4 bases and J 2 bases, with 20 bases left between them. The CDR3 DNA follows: TGTGCCAGCAGTTCGCACCTTTCCGGGACCGAGAACTATGGCTACACCTTC. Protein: CASSSHLSGTENYGYTF.